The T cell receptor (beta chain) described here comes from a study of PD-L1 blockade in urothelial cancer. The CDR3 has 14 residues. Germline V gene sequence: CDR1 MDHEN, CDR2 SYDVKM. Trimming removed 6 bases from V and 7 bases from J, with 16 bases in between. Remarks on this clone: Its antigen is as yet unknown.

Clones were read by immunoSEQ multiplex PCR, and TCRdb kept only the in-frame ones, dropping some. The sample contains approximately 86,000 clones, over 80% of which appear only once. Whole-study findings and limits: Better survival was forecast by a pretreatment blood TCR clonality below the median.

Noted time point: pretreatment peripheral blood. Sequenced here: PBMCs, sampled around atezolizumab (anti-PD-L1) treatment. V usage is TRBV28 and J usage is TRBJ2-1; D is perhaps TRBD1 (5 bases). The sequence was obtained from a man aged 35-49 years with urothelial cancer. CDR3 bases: TGTGCCAGCAGCCCAGCTGGGGCAAGGAATGAGCAGTTCTTC. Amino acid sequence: CASSPAGARNEQFF.